The clone carrying this T cell receptor beta chain was observed a few times. Its antigen is not known. The entry originates in a study of blood T cells in healthy people across ages. Russia was home to the donors, healthy Caucasian individuals aged roughly 6 to 95. Points from the study as a whole: In long-lived donors, naive CD4+ cell counts and diversity exceeded those of aged donors.

A second PCR of 7 to 11 cycles used a sample-barcoded 5' primer and a J-beta primer mix. Template switching added a 12-random-nucleotide identifier to every cDNA molecule. TCRdb called the 5' RACE reads again in MiXCR, with one record for every CDR3 protein. This repertoire shows 760,000 or so distinct CDR3 sequences, about 25% found once; its top ten account for just under 9.5%. CDR3 size: 14 residues. CDR1 is SGHTA, CDR2 FQGNSA, per germline. Trimming removed 3 bases from V and 8 bases from J, with 16 bases in between. This sample was shared with a second study, whose subject was T cells of mothers and their children. Per that study: The second PCR used the M1S primer, and this primer added sample barcodes and 2-4 random nucleotides.

The sequencing input was blood. The clonotype was recovered from a boy aged 5 to 17 in good health. The chain joins TRBV7-2 to TRBJ1-2; no clear D gene. CDR3 DNA: TGTGCCAGCAGCTTCGGCAGAGACATGTGGGGCTACACCTTC. Translation: CASSFGRDMWGYTF. Complete variable domain (other parts from reference TRBV7-2 and TRBJ1-2): GAGVSQSPSNKVTEKGKDVELRCDPISGHTALYWYRQSLGQGLEFLIYFQGNSAPDKSGLPSDRFSAERTGGSVSTLTIQRTQQEDSAVYLCASSFGRDMWGYTFGSGTRLTVV.